This entry is about one T cell receptor beta chain. This entry is derived from a study of blood T cell repertoires in COVID-19. The wider study: Samples representing acute and convalescent COVID-19 were sourced from the United States, Italy and Spain. Sample material is recorded as cDNA or gDNA derived from T cells, B-cell-depleted T cells, or PBMCs.

As handled by the study authors: Estimates of nucleated cell counts were drawn from the amplification of reference gene primers. Measured with immunoSEQ multiplex PCR; TCRdb has only the in-frame clones, and not every one. D and trimming were read from the DNA, whereas the V and J calls and clone size are those reported in that table. The top ten clones hold 22% of a sample with about 170,000 clones, about 80% of them seen once. CDR1 LNHDA and CDR2 SQIVND come from the germline V gene (reference sequence). V shed 5 bases and J shed 6 bases, with 16 bases lying between them. The CDR3 covers 14 residues.

The clonotype comes from a woman of 80 years or more with acute or convalescent COVID-19. Sample: peripheral blood. The rearrangement joins TRBV19 to TRBJ1-1; D gene ambiguous. The DNA of the CDR3 is TGTGCCAGTAGTCCCACCGTAAGTTACTCTGAAGCTTTCTTT. Encoded protein: CASSPTVSYSEAFF. The variable domain in full, with the rest retrieved from reference TRBV19 and TRBJ1-1, is DGGITQSPKYLFRKEGQNVTLSCEQNLNHDAMYWYRQDPGQGLRLIYYSQIVNDFQKGDIAEGYSVSREKKESFPLTVTSAQKNPTAFYLCASSPTVSYSEAFFGQGTRLTVV.